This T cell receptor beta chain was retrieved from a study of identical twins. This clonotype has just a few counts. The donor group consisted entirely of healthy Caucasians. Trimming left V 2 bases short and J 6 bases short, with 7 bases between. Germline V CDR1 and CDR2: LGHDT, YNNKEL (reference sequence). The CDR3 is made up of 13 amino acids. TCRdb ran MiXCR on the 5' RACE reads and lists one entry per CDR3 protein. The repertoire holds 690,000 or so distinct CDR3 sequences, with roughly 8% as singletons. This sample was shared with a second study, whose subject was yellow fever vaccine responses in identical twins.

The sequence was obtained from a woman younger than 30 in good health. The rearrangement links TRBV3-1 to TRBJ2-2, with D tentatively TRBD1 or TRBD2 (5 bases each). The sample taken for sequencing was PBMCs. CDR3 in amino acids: CASSQSGPGELFF. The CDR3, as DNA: TGTGCCAGCAGCCAATCGGGGCCCGGGGAGCTGTTTTTT.